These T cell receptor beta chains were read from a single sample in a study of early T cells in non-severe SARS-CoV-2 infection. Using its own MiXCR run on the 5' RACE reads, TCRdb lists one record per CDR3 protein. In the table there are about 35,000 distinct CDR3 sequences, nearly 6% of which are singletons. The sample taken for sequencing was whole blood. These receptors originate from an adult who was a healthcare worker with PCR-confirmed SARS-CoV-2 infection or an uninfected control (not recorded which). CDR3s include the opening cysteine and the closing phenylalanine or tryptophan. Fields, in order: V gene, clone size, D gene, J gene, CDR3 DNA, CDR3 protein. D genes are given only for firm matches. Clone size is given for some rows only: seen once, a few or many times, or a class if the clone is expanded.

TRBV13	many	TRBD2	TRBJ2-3	TGTGCCAGCAGCTTAGGCCTGACTAGCGGGAGACCAGATACGCAGTATTTT	CASSLGLTSGRPDTQYF
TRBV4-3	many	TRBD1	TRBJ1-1	TGCGCCAGCAGCCAAGTGGCCGGACAGGCTAAAGCTTTCTTT	CASSQVAGQAKAFF
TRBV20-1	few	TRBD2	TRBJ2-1	TGCAGTACCCAGGGGGGACTAGCGGTCTACAATGAGCAGTTCTTC	CSTQGGLAVYNEQFF
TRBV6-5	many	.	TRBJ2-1	TGTGCCAGCACGTCTGTGAGCTCCTACAATGAGCAGTTCTTC	CASTSVSSYNEQFF
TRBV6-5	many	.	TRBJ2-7	TGTGCCAGCAGTTACTCAGGGCCGTTGGAGCAGTACTTC	CASSYSGPLEQYF
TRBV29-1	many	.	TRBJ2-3	TGCAGCGTGGGAGAGGGGACAGATACGCAGTATTTT	CSVGEGTDTQYF
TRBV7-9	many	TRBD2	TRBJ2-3	TGTGCCAGCAGCTTCGGGGGAGGGCGCACAGATACGCAGTATTTT	CASSFGGGRTDTQYF
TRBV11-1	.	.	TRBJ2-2	TGTGCCAGCAGCCTCAATCTGGGGGAGCTGTTTTTT	CASSLNLGELFF
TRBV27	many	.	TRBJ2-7	TGTGCCAGCAGCCCTAGTGCTGCTAGTCGCCGCGAGCAGTACTTC	CASSPSAASRREQYF
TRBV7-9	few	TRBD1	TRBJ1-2	TGTGCCAGCAGCTCCCCGGGACAGCCCTATGGCTACACCTTC	CASSSPGQPYGYTF
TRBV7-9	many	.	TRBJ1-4	TGTGCCAGCAGCTTAGCTGGCGGGGAAAAACTGTTTTTT	CASSLAGGEKLFF
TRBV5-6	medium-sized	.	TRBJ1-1	TGTGCCAGCAGCTTGGGAGATAAGCACACTGAAGCTTTCTTT	CASSLGDKHTEAFF
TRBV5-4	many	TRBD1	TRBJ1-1	TGTGCCAGCAGCTTGGCAGGGCGGGACAGGGCTGCTGAAGCTTTCTTT	CASSLAGRDRAAEAFF
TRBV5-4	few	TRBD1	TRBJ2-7	TGTGCCAGCAGCCGCGACAGGGTCGGCGAGCAGTACTTC	CASSRDRVGEQYF